The sample holds a few counts of the clone carrying this T cell receptor (beta chain). Its target is not known. CDR3-region Arm-PCR and iRepertoire HTBI primers produced the TCR beta libraries. Original data processing: Identified segments across samples numbered some 62 TRBV and more than 11 TRBJ. TCRdb re-analysed the multiplex PCR reads in MiXCR, keeping a single row per CDR3 protein. The V and J calls were not made by the authors but by TCRdb's processing. The table has 400,000 to 500,000 distinct CDR3 sequences, 14% to 15% seen once. The sample's time point: newly diagnosed GD, antithyroid drugs for less than 3 months. RNA from PBMCs was the source of the TCR library. V was clipped by 0 bases and J by 2 bases, with 17 bases between them. The CDR3 has 17 amino acids. Germline V CDR1 and CDR2: MGHDK, SYGVNS. The sample originates from a study of regulatory T cells in long-lasting Graves disease. Study context: Recently diagnosed Graves' patients had received antithyroid drugs for under 3 months. Study-level points and caveats: Only a small sample size was used, which may have cut accuracy. Persistent Graves' cases showed lower TCR diversity than newly diagnosed cases.

This sample was shared with a second study, whose subject was T cells in Graves' hyperthyroidism and ophthalmopathy.

This clonotype originated in a woman in her thirties or forties with Graves disease. Material: peripheral blood mononuclear cells (PBMCs), obtained at new diagnosis, from a patient treated with antithyroid drugs. This sequence joins TRBV25-1 and TRBJ2-7; D is perhaps TRBD1 or TRBD2 (5 bases each). Here the CDR3 DNA reads TGTGCCAGCAGTGAATATTCGATGGGACGCAAGGCCTACGAGCAGTACTTC. Translation gives CASSEYSMGRKAYEQYF.